The 21 T cell receptor beta chains given below trace back to one sample, sequenced in a study of T cells in tuberculosis. Repertoires were generated with immunoSEQ multiplex PCR, while TCRdb's copy carries only in-frame clones and drops some. The data hold about 45,000 clones, with about 94% observed a single time. Sequenced sample: PBMCs. These receptors came from a donor between 10 and 35 years old with latent tuberculosis or without tuberculosis infection. Some clones in this sample may be carry-over from other donors' samples.

The rearrangement uses TRBV27 and TRBJ2-7; D gene ambiguous. V dropped 4 bases and J dropped 1 base, with 8 bases sitting between them. The CDR3 has 13 amino acids. From germline, CDR1 is MNHEY and CDR2 SMNVEV (reference sequence). In DNA, the CDR3 is TGTGCCAGCAGTTGGGCAGTGTCCTACGAGCAGTACTTC. This sequence encodes CASSWAVSYEQYF.

This clone occurred once. The chain is built from TRBV6-6 and TRBJ1-5; 10 bases map to TRBD1. Unmatched junction bases numbered 2, after V lost 5 bases and J lost 4 bases. The CDR3 spans 14 residues. Germline CDR1 reads MNHNY; CDR2 reads SVGAGI (reference sequence). The DNA for the CDR3 is TGTGCCAGCAGTACGGGACAGGGGAATCAGCCCCAGCATTTT. Protein: CASSTGQGNQPQHF.

The chain is built from TRBV11-2 and TRBJ2-7, with TRBD2 as a possible D gene (6 bases). This CDR3 has 13 amino acids. Deletions cut 5 bases from V and 5 bases from J, with 13 bases between. Germline loops: CDR1 SGHAT, CDR2 FQNNGV. The CDR3 region is CASSAVGGHEQYF. DNA for the CDR3: TGTGCCAGCAGCGCCGTCGGGGGACACGAGCAGTACTTC.

The genes are TRBV23-1 and TRBJ2-2, with D perhaps TRBD2 (5 bases). TRBV23-1 is annotated as an ORF whose role is uncertain. The germline V and J ends were trimmed by 8 bases and 3 bases, with 19 bases remaining between them. CDR3 length: 16 amino acids. In DNA, the CDR3 is TGCGCCAGCCCGTCAAAAGTTCGGAGGTACACCGGGGAGCTGTTTTTT. Residues: CASPSKVRRYTGELFF.

The chain has TRBV7-3 and TRBJ2-3, with TRBD2 matching 11 bases. The germline CDR1 and CDR2 sequences are SGHTA and FQGTGA. This CDR3 contains 15 residues. V shed 4 bases and J 6 bases; nucleotides not matched to a gene: 6. The CDR3: CASSYPTSGTDTQYF. The CDR3 bases are TGTGCCAGCAGCTACCCGACTAGCGGGACTGATACGCAGTATTTT.

This sequence joins TRBV9 and TRBJ2-5; D not resolved. The V gene's germline CDR1 is SGDLS and CDR2 YYNGEE. The V end was cut by 0 bases, the J end by 5 bases, with 14 bases between. The CDR3 spans 15 residues. The CDR3 spells CASSVGIVLEETQYF. In DNA, the CDR3 is TGTGCCAGCAGCGTAGGGATAGTCTTGGAGGAGACCCAGTACTTC.

The chain has TRBV28 and TRBJ1-4, with a possible D match to TRBD1 (6 bases). This CDR3 is 17 amino acids long. V was clipped by 1 base and J by 5 bases, with 17 bases between them. Looked up from germline, CDR1 is MDHEN and CDR2 is SYDVKM. Written as DNA, the CDR3 is TGTGCCAGCAGTTTATCCTTAACAGGGAATAGGAATGAAAAACTGTTTTTT. This codes for CASSLSLTGNRNEKLFF.

The chain combines TRBV7-2 with TRBJ2-7, with 8 positions matching TRBD1. Germline V CDR1 and CDR2: SGHTA, FQGNSA. The CDR3 loop spans 13 amino acids. The V and J ends lost 4 bases and 7 bases, in that order; junction bases with no gene match: 6. In DNA form, the CDR3 reads TGTGCCAGCAGCTGGTCCCGGGACAGGGAGCAGTACTTC. This sequence encodes CASSWSRDREQYF.

V gene TRBV7-9 combines with J gene TRBJ2-5, with TRBD1 identical over 8 bases. Germline V lookup: CDR1 SEHNR, CDR2 FQNEAQ (reference sequence). J lost 5 bases, V lost 0 bases, and 5 bases had no gene match. CDR3 size: 15 residues. The CDR3 sequence: CASSLALSGGETQYF. The CDR3 DNA follows: TGTGCCAGCAGCTTAGCGCTTTCAGGGGGCGAGACCCAGTACTTC.

As DNA, the CDR3 is TGTGCCAGCAGTTACTCCCGGGGGACCGGCACAGATACGCAGTATTTT. It encodes CASSYSRGTGTDTQYF. The chain has TRBV6-6 and TRBJ2-3; D perhaps matches TRBD2 (6 bases). Germline V gene lookup returns CDR1 MNHNY and CDR2 SVGAGI (reference sequence). Deletions cut 0 bases from V and 1 base from J, with 11 bases between. The CDR3 sequence is 16 residues long.

The rearrangement uses TRBV14 and TRBJ2-1, with a weak D call TRBD2 (6 bases). V lost 0 bases and J lost 1, with 7 bases in between. This CDR3 is 15 amino acids long. CDR1 and CDR2 from the germline V gene are SGHDN and FVKESK. DNA of the CDR3: TGTGCCAGCAGCCAAGAGACTAGGTCCTACAATGAGCAGTTCTTC. Its translation is CASSQETRSYNEQFF.

The rearrangement links TRBV28 to TRBJ1-4; D is undetermined. The ends were cut back, 3 bases at V and 8 bases at J, with 13 bases in the middle. The CDR3 spans 14 residues. CDR1 and CDR2 (germline): MDHEN, SYDVKM. The chain's CDR3 is CASSFGGTGEKLFF. In DNA, the CDR3 is TGTGCCAGCAGTTTTGGAGGAACTGGAGAAAAACTGTTTTTT.

This clone was counted a single time. The chain is built from TRBV5-1 and TRBJ1-1, with D uncertain. Germline CDR1 reads SGHRS; CDR2 reads YFSETQ. V lost 8 bases and J 1 base, leaving 18 bases between the germline ends. The CDR3 contains 15 residues. CDR3 sequence: CASRPGGVGNTEAFF. DNA for the CDR3: TGCGCCAGTCGGCCCGGTGGAGTCGGGAACACTGAAGCTTTCTTT.

V gene TRBV29-1 combines with J gene TRBJ2-5, with TRBD1 as a possible D gene (6 bases). CDR3 length: 13 amino acids. V was clipped by 6 bases and J by 4 bases, with 15 bases between them. Germline CDR1 and CDR2: SQVTM and ANQGSEA. The CDR3 here is CSVETGSAETQYF. The CDR3 nucleotides are TGCAGCGTAGAAACAGGGTCGGCAGAGACCCAGTACTTC.

The chain carries TRBV7-3 and TRBJ2-7, with TRBD1 identical over 7 bases. J was trimmed by 0 bases and V by 9 bases; bases with no gene match: 17. CDR3 size: 17 residues. Germline V lookup: CDR1 SGHTA, CDR2 FQGTGA. The CDR3 protein is CARKTGRRRKGSYEQYF. In DNA, the CDR3 is TGTGCCAGAAAGACAGGGAGAAGGCGAAAGGGCTCCTACGAGCAGTACTTC.

V gene TRBV5-4 combines with J gene TRBJ1-4; 8 bases match TRBD1. CDR1 and CDR2 (germline): SGHNT, YYREEE (reference sequence). V gave up 0 bases and J gave up 8 bases; unmatched junction bases: 6. The CDR3 runs to 15 residues. CDR3 sequence: CASSLAGQGGEKLFF. CDR3 in DNA: TGTGCCAGCAGCTTGGCCGGACAGGGTGGGGAAAAACTGTTTTTT.

This rearrangement joins TRBV4-1 to TRBJ2-1, with 9 bases lining up with TRBD1. V was clipped by 4 bases and J by 4 bases; unmatched bases: 5. CDR3 size: 15 residues. The germline gives CDR1 MGHRA, CDR2 YSYEKL. The CDR3 nucleotides are TGCGCCAGCAGCCCGGGACAGGGATCTTACAATGAGCAGTTCTTC. Translated: CASSPGQGSYNEQFF.

This chain joins TRBV2 and TRBJ2-2; 8 bases match TRBD1. V was clipped by 11 bases and J by 1 base; unmatched bases: 6. From germline, CDR1 is SNHLY and CDR2 FYNNEI. The CDR3 has 14 amino acids. CDR3 residues: CAARTGRNTGELFF. In DNA, the CDR3 is TGTGCCGCGCGGACAGGGAGGAACACCGGGGAGCTGTTTTTT.

V and J are TRBV28 and TRBJ1-1; the match to TRBD1 covers 10 bases. Per the germline V gene, CDR1 is MDHEN and CDR2 is SYDVKM. V lost 6 bases to trimming and J lost 13 bases; unmatched junction nucleotides: 5. The CDR3 has 11 amino acids. The CDR3 protein is CASRRQGAVFF. The CDR3 region has the DNA TGTGCCAGCAGAAGACAGGGGGCCGTTTTCTTT.

In its sample, this clone was seen once. This chain joins TRBV9 and TRBJ2-7; D unclear. V was trimmed by 0 bases and J by 0 bases, leaving 10 bases between them. The CDR3 is made up of 15 amino acids. Germline values: CDR1 SGDLS, CDR2 YYNGEE. The CDR3 loop is CASSVGAGSSYEQYF. CDR3 DNA sequence: TGTGCCAGCAGCGTAGGAGCAGGAAGCTCCTACGAGCAGTACTTC.

The J gene is TRBJ2-4, the V gene TRBV27; TRBD2 agrees at 11 bases. Germline trimming cut 5 bases from V and 0 bases from J; bases unmatched to any gene: 9. Germline V lookup: CDR1 MNHEY, CDR2 SMNVEV (reference sequence). The CDR3 has 18 residues. CDR3 coding DNA: TGTGCCAGCAGTGCGGGACTAGCGGCTCTACTAGCCAAAAACATTCAGTACTTC. Its translation: CASSAGLAALLAKNIQYF.